One and the same sample provided the 5 T cell receptor beta chains below, sequenced in a study of CD8+ T cells in alopecia areata. Sample treatment: oral pan-JAK inhibitor, 5-10 mg twice daily. Reverse transcribed after extraction, RNA yielded cDNA as the sequencing template. The protocol was immunoSEQ multiplex PCR, while the TCRdb copy is restricted to in-frame clones and leaves out a portion. This sample has about 200,000 clones, with more than 30% found just once. The input for sequencing was CD4+ T cells sorted from blood, taken at approximately week 30, from a patient treated with tofacitinib. The receptors were sampled from a human donor with alopecia areata.

As concerns this clone: One end of the junction fails to match germline, which may point to a read error. J is TRBJ2-1 and V is TRBV7-7; D uncertain. The CDR3 contains 15 residues. CDR1 and CDR2 from the germline V gene are SSHAT and FNYEAQ (reference sequence). CDR3 in DNA: TGTGCTAGCAGCTTAGACGTAAACTCCTACAATGAGCAGTTCTTC. Amino acid sequence: CASSLDVNSYNEQFF.

The sample holds a few counts of this clone. This chain joins TRBV11-2 and TRBJ1-5, with a possible D match to TRBD1 (5 bases). The CDR3 has 14 amino acids. V shed 5 bases and J shed 3 bases, with 11 bases lying between them. The germline V gene has CDR1 SGHAT and CDR2 FQNNGV. In nucleotides, the CDR3 is TGTGCCAGCAGCGAACAGGATTCCAATCAGCCCCAGCATTTT. Translating gives CASSEQDSNQPQHF.

A word on this clone: Distinct nucleotide sequences in the sample also encode this CDR3. This chain connects TRBV18 to TRBJ1-2; the match to TRBD1 covers 10 bases. Germline V gene data show CDR1 as KGHSH and CDR2 as LQKENI. J was trimmed by 5 bases and V by 3 bases; bases with no gene match: 0. The CDR3 covers 13 residues. For the CDR3, the DNA is TGTGCCAGCTCACCGGACAGGGGGTATGGCTACACCTTC. Protein sequence: CASSPDRGYGYTF.

The gene calls are TRBV4-1 and TRBJ1-5; the D gene is possibly TRBD1 (5 bases). Trimming stripped 0 bases from V and 1 base from J, with 13 bases between. Germline assignment: CDR1 MGHRA and CDR2 YSYEKL. There are 17 residues in the CDR3. This CDR3 reads CASSQDGGIWSNQPQHF. CDR3 DNA sequence: TGCGCCAGCAGCCAAGACGGGGGAATCTGGAGCAATCAGCCCCAGCATTTT.

This clone was seen only a few times. The chain links TRBV27 to TRBJ2-6; 8 bases line up with TRBD1. The CDR3 extends over 16 amino acids. Germline assignment: CDR1 MNHEY and CDR2 SMNVEV (reference sequence). Unmatched junction bases numbered 1, after V lost 3 bases and J lost 0 bases. The CDR3 loop is CASSLTGVSGANVLTF. CDR3 DNA: TGTGCCAGCAGTTTGACAGGGGTCTCTGGGGCCAACGTCCTGACTTTC.